Shown below are 17 T cell receptor beta chains from a single sample sequenced in a study of control samples from healthy donors and cancer patients. Clones were sequenced by immunoSEQ multiplex PCR, and TCRdb holds only the in-frame ones, with some missing. The sample contains approximately 84,000 clones, about nine tenths of which appear only once. The material sequenced was blood. These receptors came from a man aged 25-40 years in good health.

The chain has TRBV3-1 (or the pseudogene TRBV3-2) and TRBJ1-6, with D uncertain. This CDR3 region has 14 residues. CDR1 LGHDT and CDR2 YNNKEL come from the germline V gene (reference sequence). Trimming took 3 bases from V and 9 from J, leaving 12 bases between them. The CDR3 is CASSQGSSSSPLHF. The CDR3 region has the DNA TGTGCCAGCAGCCAGGGTTCTTCGAGTTCACCCCTCCACTTT.

The V and J genes are TRBV3-1 (or the pseudogene TRBV3-2) and TRBJ2-7; 7 bases are shared with TRBD2. Germline V gene lookup returns CDR1 LGHDT and CDR2 YNNKEL (reference sequence). The CDR3 spans 14 residues. V dropped 4 bases and J dropped 3; count of bases not matched to a gene: 6. The CDR3 DNA reads as TGTGCCAGCAGCCCTGGGGGGGAAGGCTACGAGCAGTACTTC. Encoded protein: CASSPGGEGYEQYF.

The gene calls are TRBV6-1 and TRBJ1-4, with D hard to call. Germline V gene data show CDR1 as MNHNS and CDR2 as SASEGT. This CDR3 is built from 14 residues. V dropped 3 bases and J dropped 3 bases, with 8 bases sitting between them. CDR3 amino acids: CASSDSNSNEKLFF. As DNA, the CDR3 is TGTGCCAGCAGTGACAGCAATTCTAATGAAAAACTGTTTTTT.

The chain links TRBV21-1 to TRBJ2-7; the D segment call TRBD1 is taken from the table without a DNA check. TRBV21-1 is described as a pseudogene. This CDR3 has 13 amino acids. The CDR3: CASSRTGPGEQYF. CDR3 sequence (DNA): TGTGCCAGCAGCCGGACAGGCCCGGGAGAGCAGTACTTC.

The CDR3 here is CASNERNTEAFF. As DNA, the CDR3 is TGTGCCAGTAACGAGAGAAACACTGAAGCTTTCTTT. The rearrangement uses TRBV19 and TRBJ1-1; D gene ambiguous. Germline CDR1 reads LNHDA; CDR2 reads SQIVND (reference sequence). This CDR3 is built from 12 residues. V was shortened by 7 bases and J by 2 bases, with 8 bases between the two germline ends.

The chain uses TRBV10-1 and TRBJ2-7; possible D gene TRBD1, 5 bases. Looked up from germline, CDR1 is WNHNN and CDR2 is SYGVQD (reference sequence). Trimming removed 11 bases at V and 5 bases at J, with 31 bases between. This CDR3 region has 17 residues. CDR3 loop: CAQDCPIPRGSSDEQYF. CDR3 nucleotide sequence: TGCGCCCAAGATTGCCCAATACCTAGGGGCTCTTCCGACGAGCAGTACTTC.

This clone was picked up a small number of times. J is TRBJ2-7 and V is TRBV12-3 or TRBV12-4; 7 bases agree with TRBD2. The CDR3 runs 13 residues. V lost 2 bases, J lost 7 bases, and 5 bases stayed unmatched. The CDR3 DNA reads TGTGCCAGCAGTTTAATGGGGGAGGGAGAGCAGTACTTC. Translated, it gives CASSLMGEGEQYF.

This sequence joins TRBV7-3 and TRBJ2-1; TRBD2 matches 7 bases. CDR3 length: 15 amino acids. J lost 2 bases, V lost 5 bases, and 6 bases had no gene match. The germline gives CDR1 SGHTA, CDR2 FQGTGA. Here the CDR3 reads CASSPSGAPYNEQFF. The CDR3 DNA sequence: TGTGCCAGCAGCCCGAGCGGGGCACCCTACAATGAGCAGTTCTTC. Complete variable domain (other parts from reference TRBV7-3 and TRBJ2-1): GAGVSQTPSNKVTEKGKYVELRCDPISGHTALYWYRQSLGQGPEFLIYFQGTGAADDSGLPNDRFFAVRPEGSVSTLKIQRTERGDSAVYLCASSPSGAPYNEQFFGPGTRLTVL.

The V and J genes are TRBV19 and TRBJ2-6, with 13 bases matching TRBD2. This CDR3 is 17 amino acids long. The germline CDR1 and CDR2 sequences are LNHDA and SQIVND (reference sequence). Losses at the gene ends were 10 bases for V and 4 bases for J; bases not matched to a gene: 10. Written as DNA, the CDR3 is TGTGCCACCGGAGAGACTAGCGGGAGGTCCGGGGCCAACGTCCTGACTTTC. This encodes CATGETSGRSGANVLTF. The variable domain in full, completed from reference TRBV19 and TRBJ2-6, reads DGGITQSPKYLFRKEGQNVTLSCEQNLNHDAMYWYRQDPGQGLRLIYYSQIVNDFQKGDIAEGYSVSREKKESFPLTVTSAQKNPTAFYLCATGETSGRSGANVLTFGAGSRLTVL.

V and J are TRBV6-4 and TRBJ1-5; maybe TRBD1 (5 bases). V was cut by 0 bases and J by 9 bases, with 18 bases left in between. CDR1 is MRHNA and CDR2 is SNTAGT in the germline V gene. The CDR3 sequence is 16 residues long. CDR3 nucleotides: TGTGCCAGCAGTGACTCGAGGACAAAAATTAGGGGGCCCCAGCATTTT. Protein sequence: CASSDSRTKIRGPQHF.

V gene TRBV7-2 combines with J gene TRBJ1-1, with D uncertain. Trimming stripped 5 bases from V and 8 bases from J, with 6 bases between. CDR3 length equals 10 residues. Germline V gene sequence: CDR1 SGHTA, CDR2 FQGNSA. The CDR3 sequence is CASSPYEAFF. For the CDR3, the DNA is TGTGCCAGCAGCCCGTACGAAGCTTTCTTT.

The rearrangement uses TRBV7-2 and TRBJ1-3; maybe TRBD1 (5 bases). V was clipped by 3 bases and J by 0 bases, with 15 bases between them. Germline V gene data show CDR1 as SGHTA and CDR2 as FQGNSA. The CDR3 runs to 17 residues. The CDR3 is CASSLKGPTSSGNTIYF. Here the CDR3 DNA reads TGTGCCAGCAGCTTGAAGGGACCGACAAGCTCTGGAAACACCATATATTTT.

V and J are TRBV27 and TRBJ2-1; 9 bases are a match to TRBD1. CDR3 size: 15 residues. CDR1 and CDR2 from the germline V gene are MNHEY and SMNVEV (reference sequence). With 6 bases clipped from V and 2 bases from J, the junction kept 5 bases outside the gene matches. The CDR3 DNA is TGTGCCAGCAGCCCGGGACAGGGTCCCTACAATGAGCAGTTCTTC. Its translation is CASSPGQGPYNEQFF.

V usage is TRBV27 and J usage is TRBJ2-3, with 13 bases lining up with TRBD2. V lost 5 bases, J lost 5 bases, and 7 bases stayed unmatched. This CDR3 has 16 residues. Germline V gives CDR1 MNHEY, CDR2 SMNVEV (reference sequence). CDR3 amino acids: CASSPGTSGVLDTQYF. The CDR3, as DNA: TGTGCCAGCAGTCCCGGGACTAGCGGGGTATTAGATACGCAGTATTTT.

The chain couples TRBV9 to TRBJ1-4; D might be TRBD1 (6 bases). Germline CDR1 is SGDLS and CDR2 is YYNGEE. V was pared by 0 bases and J by 5 bases, with 14 bases between. This CDR3 region has 16 residues. The CDR3 sequence is CASSVDYGGRNEKLFF. The CDR3 DNA is TGTGCCAGCAGCGTAGACTACGGGGGGCGGAATGAAAAACTGTTTTTT.

The chain employs TRBV6-5 and TRBJ1-6; D perhaps matches TRBD1 (6 bases). CDR1 and CDR2 from the germline V gene are MNHEY and SVGAGI. CDR3 length: 15 amino acids. V was pared by 6 bases and J by 1 base, with 10 bases between. The CDR3 region is CASRPGQSYNSPLHF. The CDR3 DNA sequence: TGTGCCAGCAGACCTGGACAGTCCTATAATTCACCCCTCCACTTT.

The chain combines TRBV7-3 with TRBJ1-1, with unresolved D. The CDR3 is 13 residues long. The germline V gene has CDR1 SGHTA and CDR2 FQGTGA. Deletions cut 0 bases from V and 5 bases from J, with 7 bases between. CDR3 in amino acids: CASSLTGLTEAFF. The DNA for the CDR3 is TGTGCCAGCAGCTTAACCGGGCTAACTGAAGCTTTCTTT. The complete variable domain, with remaining parts taken from reference TRBV7-3 and TRBJ1-1, reads GAGVSQTPSNKVTEKGKYVELRCDPISGHTALYWYRQSLGQGPEFLIYFQGTGAADDSGLPNDRFFAVRPEGSVSTLKIQRTERGDSAVYLCASSLTGLTEAFFGQGTRLTVV.